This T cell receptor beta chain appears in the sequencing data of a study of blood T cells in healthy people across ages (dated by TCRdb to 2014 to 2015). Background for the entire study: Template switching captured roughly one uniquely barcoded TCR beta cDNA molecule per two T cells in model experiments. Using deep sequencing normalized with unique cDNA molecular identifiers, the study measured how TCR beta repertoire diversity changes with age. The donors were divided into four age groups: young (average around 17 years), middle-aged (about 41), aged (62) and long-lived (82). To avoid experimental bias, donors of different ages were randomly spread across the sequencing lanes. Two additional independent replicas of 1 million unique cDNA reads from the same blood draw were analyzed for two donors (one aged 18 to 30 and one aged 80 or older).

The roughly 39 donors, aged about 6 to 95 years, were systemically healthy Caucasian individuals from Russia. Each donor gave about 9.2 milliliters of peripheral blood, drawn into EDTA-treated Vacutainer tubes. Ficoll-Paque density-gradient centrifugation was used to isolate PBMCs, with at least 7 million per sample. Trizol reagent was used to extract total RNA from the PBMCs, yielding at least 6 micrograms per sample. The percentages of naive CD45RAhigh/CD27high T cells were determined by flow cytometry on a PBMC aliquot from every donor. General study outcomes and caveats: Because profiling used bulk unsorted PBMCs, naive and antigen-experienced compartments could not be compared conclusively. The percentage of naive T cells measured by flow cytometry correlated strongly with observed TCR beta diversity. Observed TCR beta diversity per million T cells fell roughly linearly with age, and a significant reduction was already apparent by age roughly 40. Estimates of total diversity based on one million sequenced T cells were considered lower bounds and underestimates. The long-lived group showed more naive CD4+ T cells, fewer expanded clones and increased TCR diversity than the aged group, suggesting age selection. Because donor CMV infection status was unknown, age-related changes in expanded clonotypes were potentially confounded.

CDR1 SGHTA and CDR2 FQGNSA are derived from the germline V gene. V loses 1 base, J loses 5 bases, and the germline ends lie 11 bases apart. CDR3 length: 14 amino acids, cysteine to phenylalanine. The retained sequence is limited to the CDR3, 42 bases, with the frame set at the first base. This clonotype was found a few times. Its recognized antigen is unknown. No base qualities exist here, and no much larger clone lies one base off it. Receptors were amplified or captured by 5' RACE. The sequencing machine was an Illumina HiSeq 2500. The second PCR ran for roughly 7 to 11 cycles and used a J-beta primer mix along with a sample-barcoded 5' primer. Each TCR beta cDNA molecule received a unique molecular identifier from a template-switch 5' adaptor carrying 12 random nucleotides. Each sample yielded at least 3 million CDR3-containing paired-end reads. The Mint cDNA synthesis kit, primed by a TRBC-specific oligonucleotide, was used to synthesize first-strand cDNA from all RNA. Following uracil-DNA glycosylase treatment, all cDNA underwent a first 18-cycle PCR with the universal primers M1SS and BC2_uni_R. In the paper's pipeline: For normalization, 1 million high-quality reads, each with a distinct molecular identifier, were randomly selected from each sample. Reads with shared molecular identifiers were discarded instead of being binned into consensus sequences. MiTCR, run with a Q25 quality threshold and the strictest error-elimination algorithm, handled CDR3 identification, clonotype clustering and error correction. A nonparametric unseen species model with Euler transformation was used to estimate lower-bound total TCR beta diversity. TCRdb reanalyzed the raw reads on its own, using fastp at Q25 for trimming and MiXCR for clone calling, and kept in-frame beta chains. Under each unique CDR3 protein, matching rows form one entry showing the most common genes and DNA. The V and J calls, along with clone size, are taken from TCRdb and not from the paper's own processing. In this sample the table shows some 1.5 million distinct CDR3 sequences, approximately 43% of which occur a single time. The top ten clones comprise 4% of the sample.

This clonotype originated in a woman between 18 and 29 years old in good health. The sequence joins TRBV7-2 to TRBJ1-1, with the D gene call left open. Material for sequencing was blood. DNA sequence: TGTGCCAGCAGCTTAGTTGGAGAAGGGACTGAAGCTTTCTTT. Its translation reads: CASSLVGEGTEAFF.